Listed below are T cell receptor beta chains from one sample, sequenced in a study of CD8 T cells in Susac syndrome. One entry per CDR3 protein results from TCRdb running MiXCR on the immunoSEQ multiplex PCR reads. The sample includes 150,000 to 200,000 distinct CDR3 sequences, 85% to 95% of them seen just once. Sequencing input: CD8+ T cells from PBMCs. These receptors all stem from a human donor with multiple sclerosis. Each CDR3 is given with its conserved first and last residue. The D gene is left open where the match is weak. Only some rows state a clone size, as once, few, many or a class for expanded clones.

TRBV2	-	TRBJ1-2	-	TGTGCCAGCAGCGGGGGAGCGCTATTTGACTACACCTTC	CASSGGALFDYTF
TRBV27	-	TRBJ2-2	-	TGTGCCAGCAGTCGACAGGATGACCTCCCCGGGGAGCTGTTTTTT	CASSRQDDLPGELFF
TRBV7-9	once	TRBJ2-7	-	TGTGCCAGCAGCTTCGATCGAAGGGCCCCTATATACGAGCAGTACTTC	CASSFDRRAPIYEQYF
TRBV7-2	-	TRBJ2-7	-	TGTGCCAGCAGCTCAAACCATCGGTACGAGCAGTACTTC	CASSSNHRYEQYF
TRBV7-8	-	TRBJ2-3	TRBD2	TGTGCCAGCAGATACCAAAGGACTAGCTCAGGCACAGATACGCAGTATTTT	CASRYQRTSSGTDTQYF
TRBV9	-	TRBJ2-1	-	TGTGCCAGCAGCAAGTACAATGAGCAGTTCTTC	CASSKYNEQFF
TRBV12-3/TRBV12-4	-	TRBJ2-3	-	TGTGCCAGCAGTTTGGGTCGCGCAGATACGCAGTATTTT	CASSLGRADTQYF
TRBV2	-	TRBJ1-5	-	TGTGCCAGCAGTGAAGTGGGAAATAGCAATCAGCCCCAGCATTTT	CASSEVGNSNQPQHF
TRBV7-8	-	TRBJ1-1	TRBD1	TGTGCCAGCAGCTTCGGGACAGGGGGTTCAGTGAACACTGAAGCTTTCTTT	CASSFGTGGSVNTEAFF
TRBV30	-	TRBJ2-7	-	TGTGCCTGGAGCCCCATAAGGGCCTACGAGCAGTACTTC	CAWSPIRAYEQYF
TRBV13	-	TRBJ2-1	-	TGTGCCAGCAGCTTAGGCCAGGGGTACTCCTACAATGAGCAGTTCTTC	CASSLGQGYSYNEQFF
TRBV27	-	TRBJ2-1	-	TGTGCCAGCAGTTTAGAGCGCGGCAATGAGCAGTTCTTC	CASSLERGNEQFF
TRBV29-1	-	TRBJ2-1	-	TGCAGCGTTCTTCTGGGGATTGAGCAGTTCTTC	CSVLLGIEQFF
TRBV3-1	-	TRBJ2-7	-	TGTGCCAGCAGCCAAGAAGGGACCGGGACGGCAAGCTACGAGCAGTACTTC	CASSQEGTGTASYEQYF
TRBV4-1	-	TRBJ1-2	TRBD1	TGCGCCAGCAGCCAAGAGGACAGGACATATGGCTACACCTTC	CASSQEDRTYGYTF
TRBV3-1	-	TRBJ1-1	-	TGTGCCAGCAGCCAAGAAGGGGGACCAAACACTGAAGCTTTCTTT	CASSQEGGPNTEAFF
TRBV20-1	-	TRBJ2-1	-	TGCAGTGCTAGGCATCGGGACCCCCAGACGGACAATGAGCAGTTCTTC	CSARHRDPQTDNEQFF
TRBV20-1	-	TRBJ1-2	-	TGCAGTGCTAGAGTAACCTTACTGGCCGACGCTAACTATGGCTACACCTTC	CSARVTLLADANYGYTF
TRBV20-1	-	TRBJ1-1	-	TGCAGTGCTAGTGGCCCGAAAAACACTGAAGCTTTCTTT	CSASGPKNTEAFF
TRBV4-1	-	TRBJ2-7	TRBD2	TGCGCCAGCAGCCCACCGGGACTAGCGGGCTACGAGCAGTACTTC	CASSPPGLAGYEQYF
TRBV30	-	TRBJ2-1	TRBD2	TGTGCCTGGAGTGCCCTAGCGGGACCCTCCAGACCGTCCTACAATGAGCAGTTCTTC	CAWSALAGPSRPSYNEQFF
TRBV30	-	TRBJ2-1	-	TGTGCCTGGAGTGTACTGAAGGGAGCCTGGGATGAGCAGTTCTTC	CAWSVLKGAWDEQFF
TRBV9	-	TRBJ1-2	-	TGTGCCAGCAGCCAAAAAGGTCTGGACGCCTTCTATGGCTACACCTTC	CASSQKGLDAFYGYTF
TRBV3-1	-	TRBJ2-7	-	TGTGCCAGCAGCCAAGGGATCTCTGGGTCAAGATACGAGCAGTACTTC	CASSQGISGSRYEQYF
TRBV9	-	TRBJ2-1	TRBD2	TGTGCCAGCAGCGTAGCCGGACTAGCGGGGGAGTACAATGAGCAGTTCTTC	CASSVAGLAGEYNEQFF
TRBV6-5	-	TRBJ2-1	-	TGTGCCAGCAGTTACTCCGGGCCCATAAATGAGCAGTTCTTC	CASSYSGPINEQFF
TRBV2	-	TRBJ2-5	-	TGTGCCAGCAGTGGAAAGACCCAGTACTTC	CASSGKTQYF
TRBV11-2	-	TRBJ1-5	-	TGTGCCAGCAGCTTAGCGTGGTTCGAGCCCCAGCATTTT	CASSLAWFEPQHF
TRBV7-9	-	TRBJ2-7	TRBD1	TGTGCCAGCAGCTCCGGGACAGGGGTATGGGAGCAGTACTTC	CASSSGTGVWEQYF
TRBV12-5	-	TRBJ1-1	-	TGTGCTAGTGGTTACGGGGAGGGCACTGAAGCTTTCTTT	CASGYGEGTEAFF
TRBV29-1	-	TRBJ2-4	TRBD1	TGCAGCGTTAAGACAGGGATCATGAACATTCAGTACTTC	CSVKTGIMNIQYF
TRBV12-3/TRBV12-4	-	TRBJ2-5	-	TGTGCCAGCAGGCAGGGTACGCGTTACGAGACCCAGTACTTC	CASRQGTRYETQYF
TRBV28	once	TRBJ2-1	TRBD2	TGTGCCAGCAGTTTATCCGCTAGCGGGAGGGCCTTGGAGTTCTTC	CASSLSASGRALEFF
TRBV15	once	TRBJ2-2	-	TGTGCCACCAGCAGAGATGAAGGAGGGCTGAACACCGGGGAGCTGTTTTTT	CATSRDEGGLNTGELFF
TRBV20-1	-	TRBJ2-7	TRBD1	TGCAGTGCTAGAGACATGGTTTGGGACAGTCCCTACGAGCAGTACTTC	CSARDMVWDSPYEQYF